This T cell receptor (beta chain) was captured by sequencing in a study of tumor and adjacent non-tumor tissue in lung cancer. Concerning this clonotype: This clone may be a read error of a much larger clone one base away.

Three rounds of nested PCR, following a modified ARM-PCR protocol, produced the TCRbeta library. TCRdb re-derived calls from the multiplex PCR reads in MiXCR, one entry per CDR3 protein. The table includes about 43,000 distinct CDR3 sequences, roughly 66% detected once. Germline CDR1 is GTSNPN and CDR2 is SVGIG (reference sequence). The CDR3 sequence is 17 residues long. RNA was extracted from bulk tissue without any cell sorting. This non-tumor lung sample came from over 3 cm beyond the tumor edge. The chain uses TRBV30 and TRBJ2-3; D uncertain. This clonotype was obtained from a man aged 50 to 60 with non-small cell lung cancer. The sample taken for sequencing was distant non-tumor lung tissue. DNA for the CDR3: TGTGTCTGGAGTCCCCCCCCGCAGGCTACGGCCACAGATACGCAGTATTTT. This gives the protein CVWSPPPQATATDTQYF.